Presented here are 14 T cell receptor beta chains from one specimen sequenced in a study of blood T cell repertoires in COVID-19. This table comes from immunoSEQ multiplex PCR, and its TCRdb copy is limited to in-frame clones, with some not included. Among around 200,000 clones, roughly 89% were seen once, and the ten largest hold roughly 0.9%. The sequenced material came from peripheral blood. The receptors were gathered from a woman in her late teens or twenties who had recovered from COVID-19.

The J gene is TRBJ2-7, the V gene TRBV5-4; D is possibly TRBD2 (5 bases). This CDR3 has 13 residues. V was pared by 3 bases and J by 4 bases, with 11 bases between. Germline V CDR1 and CDR2: SGHNT, YYREEE (reference sequence). The CDR3 protein is CASSSDYLYEQYV. The CDR3 coding sequence is TGTGCCAGCAGCTCCGACTACCTATACGAGCAGTACGTC.

The V call is TRBV29-1, the J call TRBJ1-6, with TRBD1 matching 9 bases. The germline gives CDR1 SQVTM, CDR2 ANQGSEA. V lost 6 bases and J lost 7; bases outside the gene matches: 4. The CDR3 length is 13 residues. Here the CDR3 reads CSVGTGKNSPLHF. CDR3 DNA: TGCAGCGTAGGGACAGGGAAGAATTCACCCCTCCACTTT.

This sequence joins TRBV19 and TRBJ2-7, with D perhaps matching TRBD1 (6 bases). The ends were cut back, 3 bases at V and 5 bases at J, with 17 bases in the middle. CDR1 is LNHDA and CDR2 is SQIVND in the germline V gene (reference sequence). The CDR3 has 15 residues. The CDR3 coding sequence is TGTGCCAGTAGTATCGCTCACAGGGTCTACGACGAGCAGTACTTC. The encoded protein is CASSIAHRVYDEQYF. The complete variable domain, with remaining parts taken from reference TRBV19 and TRBJ2-7, reads DGGITQSPKYLFRKEGQNVTLSCEQNLNHDAMYWYRQDPGQGLRLIYYSQIVNDFQKGDIAEGYSVSREKKESFPLTVTSAQKNPTAFYLCASSIAHRVYDEQYFGPGTRLTVT.

The chain employs TRBV5-6 and TRBJ1-6; the D gene is possibly TRBD1 (6 bases). The CDR3 loop spans 16 amino acids. The germline gives CDR1 SGHDT, CDR2 YYEEEE. V lost 2 bases and J 11 bases, leaving 20 bases between the germline ends. The CDR3 region has the DNA TGTGCCAGCAGCTTTGCAGGCCTAACTAGGGGGACACCCCTCCACTTT. Translation gives CASSFAGLTRGTPLHF.

This clone is a singleton in its sample. The V call is TRBV6-2 or TRBV6-3, the J call TRBJ1-4, with D uncertain. CDR1 and CDR2 (germline): MNHEY, SVGEGT. Trimming stripped 3 bases from V and 5 bases from J, with 10 bases between. The CDR3 has 14 residues. CDR3 protein: CASSYVRGNEKLFF. The CDR3 DNA is TGTGCCAGCAGTTATGTACGGGGAAATGAAAAACTGTTTTTT.

The V and J genes are TRBV6-2 or TRBV6-3 and TRBJ1-5; 7 bases are a match to TRBD1. CDR1 is MNHEY and CDR2 is SVGEGT in the germline V gene. V shed 2 bases and J 1 base; nucleotides not matched to a gene: 11. This CDR3 has 18 amino acids. In DNA, the CDR3 is TGTGCCAGCAGTTACGTACCCAGGACAGGTGGAAGCAATCAGCCCCAGCATTTT. Protein product: CASSYVPRTGGSNQPQHF.

This chain joins TRBV18 and TRBJ1-1, with 11 bases fitting TRBD1. The CDR3 consists of 12 residues. V lost 4 bases and J lost 11; bases outside the gene matches: 3. CDR1 is KGHSH and CDR2 is LQKENI in the germline V gene. DNA of the CDR3: TGTGCCAGCTCACAGAGGGACAGGGGGGCTTTCTTT. Its protein product is CASSQRDRGAFF.

This clone was recorded only once. This rearrangement joins TRBV27 to TRBJ2-7, with 8 bases that match TRBD1. V lost 3 bases, J lost 4 bases, and 2 bases stayed unmatched. The CDR3 covers 13 residues. Per the germline V gene, CDR1 is MNHEY and CDR2 is SMNVEV (reference sequence). Here the CDR3 DNA reads TGTGCCAGCAGTTTCGGGACAGGATACGAGCAGTACGTC. Protein product: CASSFGTGYEQYV.

The gene calls are TRBV10-3 and TRBJ1-2; TRBD1 agrees at 9 bases. The CDR3 has 13 amino acids. The V gene end was trimmed by 6 bases and the J gene end by 3 bases; junction bases not matched to a gene: 2. Germline V gene sequence: CDR1 ENHRY, CDR2 SYGVKD. CDR3 coding DNA: TGTGCCATCAGGAGGGACAGGGACTATGGCTACACCTTC. It yields the protein CAIRRDRDYGYTF.

The rearrangement uses TRBV6-2 or TRBV6-3 and TRBJ1-2; 7 bases line up with TRBD1. CDR1 is MNHEY, CDR2 SVGEGT, per germline. Losses at the gene ends were 4 bases for V and 2 bases for J; bases not matched to a gene: 4. The CDR3 covers 14 residues. As DNA, the CDR3 is TGTGCCAGCAGTTCCTGGGGACAGAACTATGGCTACACCTTC. Residues: CASSSWGQNYGYTF.

The chain couples TRBV21-1 to TRBJ2-5; the table's D call of TRBD1 was not tested on the DNA. TRBV21-1 counts as a pseudogene. The CDR3 runs to 14 residues. Here the CDR3 reads CAKKDRGRRETQYF. In DNA form, the CDR3 reads TGTGCCAAAAAGGACAGGGGGCGGAGGGAGACCCAGTACTTC.

This clone was found once. This rearrangement joins TRBV3-1 (or the pseudogene TRBV3-2) to TRBJ1-2; D call uncertain. Between the trimmed V and J ends, which lost 4 bases and 2 bases, there was a span of 8 bases. Per germline, CDR1 LGHDT and CDR2 YNNKEL (reference sequence). CDR3 length equals 13 residues. CDR3 sequence: CASSLDVNYGYTF. DNA of the CDR3: TGTGCCAGCAGCCTAGACGTGAACTATGGCTACACCTTC.

This clone was observed once. CDR3 DNA: TGCGCCAGCAGCCAAGCTGGGCCCCCCACAGGCTACACCGGGGAGCTGTTTTTT. This translates into CASSQAGPPTGYTGELFF. This chain connects TRBV4-3 to TRBJ2-2, with D possibly being TRBD1 (5 bases). Trimming removed 1 base from V and 3 bases from J, with 18 bases in between. The length of the CDR3 is 18 residues. The V gene's germline CDR1 is LGHNA and CDR2 YSLEER.

This chain joins TRBV5-4 and TRBJ2-1; the match to TRBD2 covers 12 bases. J gave up 9 bases and V 4 bases, and 8 bases lay outside the gene matches. The V gene's germline CDR1 is SGHNT and CDR2 YYREEE (reference sequence). This CDR3 has 15 amino acids. CDR3 in DNA: TGTGCCAGCAGCCCGACTAGCGGGGGCTCCCCTGAGCAGTTCTTC. Residues: CASSPTSGGSPEQFF.